The clone carrying this T cell receptor beta chain was recorded many times. Its specificity is not known. This entry belongs to a study of T cells after yellow fever vaccination. General study findings and limits: Weaker, the secondary response peaked sooner, at day 5 versus 15. Post-booster repertoires contained most primary-vaccination clones again (around 97% CD4, 85% to 90% CD8). Researchers cautioned that FACS-sorted repertoires could harbor abundant clonotypes contaminating from the bulk population.

The authors made TCR cDNA by 5'RACE template switching, adding a universal primer site and UMIs. TCRdb analysed the 5' RACE reads with MiXCR anew, one entry per CDR3 protein. This sample has approximately 240,000 distinct CDR3 sequences, with about 3.7% found just once. Sequences were derived from PBMCs, sampled 15 days after the yellow fever booster vaccination. The receptor was derived from a man aged 18-30 years who received the YFV17D yellow fever vaccine.

The DNA of the CDR3 is TGTGCCAGCAGCTTAACTCCCACAGGTTCCTATGGCTACACCTTC. Its protein is CASSLTPTGSYGYTF. The chain combines TRBV7-3 with TRBJ1-2, with a tentative D call TRBD1 (5 bases). The germline V and J ends were trimmed by 0 bases and 4 bases, with 12 bases remaining between them. Germline assignment: CDR1 SGHTA and CDR2 FQGTGA. The CDR3 totals 15 residues.